Listed below are T cell receptor beta chains from one sample, sequenced in a study of blood T cell repertoires in COVID-19. Generated by immunoSEQ multiplex PCR, the TCRdb table keeps only in-frame clones and is missing some. The top ten hold 9.5% to 12% of the sample, which has a few hundred thousand clones, 80% to 90% seen once. Sequencing input: peripheral blood. These TCRs come from a woman aged 65 to 85 with acute or convalescent COVID-19. CDR3s include the opening cysteine and the closing phenylalanine or tryptophan. Each record gives: V gene, D gene, J gene, CDR3 length, clone size, CDR3 DNA, CDR3 protein. The D gene is left open where the match is weak. Expanded clones are given a class, and other clones once, few, many or no size at all.

v_gene: TRBV3-1/TRBV3-2; d_gene: -; j_gene: TRBJ2-1; len: 13; abundance: few; CDR3nt: TGTGCCAGCAGCCTCAGGCAGGGGAATGAGCAGTTCTTC; CDR3aa: CASSLRQGNEQFF
v_gene: TRBV7-9; d_gene: TRBD1; j_gene: TRBJ1-4; len: 16; abundance: -; CDR3nt: TGTGCCAGCAGCCCAGCGGCCCGGGACAGCAACGAAAAACTGTTTTTT; CDR3aa: CASSPAARDSNEKLFF
v_gene: TRBV27; d_gene: -; j_gene: TRBJ2-1; len: 14; abundance: -; CDR3nt: TGTGCCAGCAGCCCGGGGATCCCGAACAATGAGCAGTTCTTC; CDR3aa: CASSPGIPNNEQFF
v_gene: TRBV7-6; d_gene: TRBD1; j_gene: TRBJ2-1; len: 16; abundance: -; CDR3nt: TGTGCCAGCAGCTCGCGACAGGGGGTGTCCTACAATGAGCAGTTCTTC; CDR3aa: CASSSRQGVSYNEQFF
v_gene: TRBV19; d_gene: TRBD2; j_gene: TRBJ2-1; len: 16; abundance: -; CDR3nt: TGTGCCAGTAGTACCCGAGCGGGGGCCTCCTACAATGAGCAGTTCTTC; CDR3aa: CASSTRAGASYNEQFF
v_gene: TRBV5-5; d_gene: -; j_gene: TRBJ1-6; len: 15; abundance: -; CDR3nt: TGTGCCAGCAGCCGGGTGACCCGACAGCAATCACCCCTCCACTTT; CDR3aa: CASSRVTRQQSPLHF
v_gene: TRBV7-2; d_gene: TRBD1; j_gene: TRBJ2-7; len: 14; abundance: -; CDR3nt: TGTGCCAGCAGCTCTTACAGGGGGCAATACGAGCAGTACTTC; CDR3aa: CASSSYRGQYEQYF
v_gene: TRBV7-6; d_gene: TRBD1; j_gene: TRBJ2-6; len: 17; abundance: -; CDR3nt: TGTGCCAGCAGCTTATGGACAGGGGCCTCTGGGGCCAACGTCCTGACTTTC; CDR3aa: CASSLWTGASGANVLTF
v_gene: TRBV7-3; d_gene: TRBD1; j_gene: TRBJ2-2; len: 19; abundance: -; CDR3nt: TGTGCCAGCAGCTTAAATCGGGTCTTTGGACAGGGGTACACCGGGGAGCTGTTTTTT; CDR3aa: CASSLNRVFGQGYTGELFF
v_gene: TRBV11-2; d_gene: -; j_gene: TRBJ2-1; len: 14; abundance: once; CDR3nt: TGTGCCAGCACCATCCTGAGGGCGGGGAATGAGCAGTTCTTC; CDR3aa: CASTILRAGNEQFF
v_gene: TRBV10-3; d_gene: -; j_gene: TRBJ2-1; len: 16; abundance: -; CDR3nt: TGTGCCATCAGTGAGTCGTTGGACTCCCGAGAAAGTGAGCAGTTCTTC; CDR3aa: CAISESLDSRESEQFF
v_gene: TRBV25-1; d_gene: TRBD2; j_gene: TRBJ2-1; len: 16; abundance: -; CDR3nt: TGTGCCAGCAGTGAACTCACTAGCGGGGGGGCCCATGAGCAGTTCTTC; CDR3aa: CASSELTSGGAHEQFF
v_gene: TRBV5-1; d_gene: TRBD1; j_gene: TRBJ1-5; len: 15; abundance: -; CDR3nt: TGCGCCAGCAGCTTAGATGGGGACAGGAATCAGCCCCAGCATTTT; CDR3aa: CASSLDGDRNQPQHF
v_gene: TRBV11-3; d_gene: -; j_gene: TRBJ2-7; len: 13; abundance: -; CDR3nt: TGTGCCAGCAGCCCCGGTTACTCCTACGAGCAGTACTTC; CDR3aa: CASSPGYSYEQYF
v_gene: TRBV4-1; d_gene: TRBD1; j_gene: TRBJ1-2; len: 15; abundance: -; CDR3nt: TGCGCCAGCAGCTTCCGACAGGGACGGAACTATGGCTACACCTTC; CDR3aa: CASSFRQGRNYGYTF
v_gene: TRBV2; d_gene: TRBD1; j_gene: TRBJ1-6; len: 13; abundance: -; CDR3nt: TGTGCCAGCGGCGGACAGGGGAATTCACCCCTCCACTTT; CDR3aa: CASGGQGNSPLHF
v_gene: TRBV2; d_gene: -; j_gene: TRBJ2-5; len: 14; abundance: -; CDR3nt: TGTGCCAGCAGTGGTCTCCAGGGGAGAGAGACCCAGTACTTC; CDR3aa: CASSGLQGRETQYF
v_gene: TRBV7-9; d_gene: TRBD1; j_gene: TRBJ2-7; len: 13; abundance: -; CDR3nt: TGTGCCAGCAGCTCGACAGGGTCGGCCGAGCAGTACTTC; CDR3aa: CASSSTGSAEQYF
v_gene: TRBV3-1/TRBV3-2; d_gene: -; j_gene: TRBJ1-1; len: 13; abundance: -; CDR3nt: TGTGCCAGCAGGTTCCGGGGGAACACTGAAGCTTTCTTT; CDR3aa: CASRFRGNTEAFF
v_gene: TRBV30; d_gene: -; j_gene: TRBJ1-1; len: 12; abundance: -; CDR3nt: TGTGCCTCCGGGAGGGGGGACACTGAAGCTTTCTTT; CDR3aa: CASGRGDTEAFF
v_gene: TRBV7-2; d_gene: -; j_gene: TRBJ1-4; len: 15; abundance: -; CDR3nt: TGTGCCAGCAACTCCGGTCGGGGCGGGGATGAAAAACTGTTTTTT; CDR3aa: CASNSGRGGDEKLFF
v_gene: TRBV19; d_gene: -; j_gene: TRBJ1-5; len: 13; abundance: -; CDR3nt: TGTGCCAGTAGTATCCACAGGGATCAGCCCCAGCATTTT; CDR3aa: CASSIHRDQPQHF
v_gene: TRBV18; d_gene: TRBD1; j_gene: TRBJ2-3; len: 14; abundance: -; CDR3nt: TGTGCCAGCTCAAGAGGACAGGGGGCAGATACGCAGTATTTT; CDR3aa: CASSRGQGADTQYF
v_gene: TRBV30; d_gene: -; j_gene: TRBJ1-2; len: 13; abundance: -; CDR3nt: TGTGCCTGGAGTCAACAGCCCAACTATGGCTACACCTTC; CDR3aa: CAWSQQPNYGYTF
v_gene: TRBV10-3; d_gene: TRBD2; j_gene: TRBJ2-3; len: 13; abundance: -; CDR3nt: TGTGCCACGTGTAGCGGGGGGGAAGATACGCAGTATTTT; CDR3aa: CATCSGGEDTQYF
v_gene: TRBV2; d_gene: -; j_gene: TRBJ1-2; len: 14; abundance: -; CDR3nt: TGTGCCAGCAGTGCAGGGCCCTTTGGCTATGGCTACACCTTC; CDR3aa: CASSAGPFGYGYTF
v_gene: TRBV30; d_gene: TRBD1; j_gene: TRBJ1-4; len: 15; abundance: -; CDR3nt: TGTGCCTGGAGTGTAATGGGACAGCTTGAGGAAAAACTGTTTTTT; CDR3aa: CAWSVMGQLEEKLFF
v_gene: TRBV2; d_gene: -; j_gene: TRBJ1-5; len: 12; abundance: -; CDR3nt: TGTGCCAGCCATAGACACAATCAGCCCCAGCATTTT; CDR3aa: CASHRHNQPQHF
v_gene: TRBV7-8; d_gene: -; j_gene: TRBJ1-4; len: 16; abundance: once; CDR3nt: TGTGCCAGCAGCTTAACTCGTGGGCAGGGGAACGAAAAACTGTTTTTT; CDR3aa: CASSLTRGQGNEKLFF
v_gene: TRBV11-2; d_gene: -; j_gene: TRBJ2-3; len: 16; abundance: -; CDR3nt: TGTGCCAGCAGCTCAACCCTAGGGGTTAGCACAGATACGCAGTATTTT; CDR3aa: CASSSTLGVSTDTQYF
v_gene: TRBV11-2; d_gene: -; j_gene: TRBJ1-6; len: 14; abundance: -; CDR3nt: TGTGCCAGCAGCTCCATATTAGGGGATTCACCCCTCCACTTT; CDR3aa: CASSSILGDSPLHF
v_gene: TRBV7-9; d_gene: -; j_gene: TRBJ2-5; len: 13; abundance: -; CDR3nt: TGTGCCAGCAGCTTTGGGGGGAGGGAGACCCAGTACTTC; CDR3aa: CASSFGGRETQYF